A single TCR beta chain is shown here with its context. This entry is derived from a study of shared clonotypes between healthy human individuals. Here immunoSEQ multiplex PCR was the method, and the copy in TCRdb shows in-frame clones only, minus some. The table includes nearly 2 million clones, about 95% detected once. Trimming removed 0 bases from V and 0 bases from J, with 8 bases in between. Per germline, CDR1 LNHDA and CDR2 SQIVND (reference sequence). The CDR3 runs 16 residues. The naive CD8 population came from CD45RO-negative cells selected for CCR7, without terminally differentiated effector memory CD45RA+ cells.

The rearrangement links TRBV19 to TRBJ2-2; D gene ambiguous. The sequence was obtained from a man between 18 and 29 years old in good health. The sample consisted of naive CD8+ T cells sorted from blood. The CDR3 loop is CASSIEGYPNTGELFF. CDR3 in DNA: TGTGCCAGTAGTATAGAGGGTTATCCGAACACCGGGGAGCTGTTTTTT.